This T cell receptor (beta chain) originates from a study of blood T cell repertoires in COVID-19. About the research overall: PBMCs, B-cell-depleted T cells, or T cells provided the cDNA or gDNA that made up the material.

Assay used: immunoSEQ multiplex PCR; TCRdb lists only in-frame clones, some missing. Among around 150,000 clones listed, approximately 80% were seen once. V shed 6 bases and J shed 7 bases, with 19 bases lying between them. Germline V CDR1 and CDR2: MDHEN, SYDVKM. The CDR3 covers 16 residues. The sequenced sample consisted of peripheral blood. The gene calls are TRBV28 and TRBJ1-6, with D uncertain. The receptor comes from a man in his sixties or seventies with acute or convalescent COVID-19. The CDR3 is CASSGLAPTRNSPLHF. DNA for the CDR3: TGTGCCAGCAGCGGTCTGGCGCCTACGAGGAATTCACCCCTCCACTTT.